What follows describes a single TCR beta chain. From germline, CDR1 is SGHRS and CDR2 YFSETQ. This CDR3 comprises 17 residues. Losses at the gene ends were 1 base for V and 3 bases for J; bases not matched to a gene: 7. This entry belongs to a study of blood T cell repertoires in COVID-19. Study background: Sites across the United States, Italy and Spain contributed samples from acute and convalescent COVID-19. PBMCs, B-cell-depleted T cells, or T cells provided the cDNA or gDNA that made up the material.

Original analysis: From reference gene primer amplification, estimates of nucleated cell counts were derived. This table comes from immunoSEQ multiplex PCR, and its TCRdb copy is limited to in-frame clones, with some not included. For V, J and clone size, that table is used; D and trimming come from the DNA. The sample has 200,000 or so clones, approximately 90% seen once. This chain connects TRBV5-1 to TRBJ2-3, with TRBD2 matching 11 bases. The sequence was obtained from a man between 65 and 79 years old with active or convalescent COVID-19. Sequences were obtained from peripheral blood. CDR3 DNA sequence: TGCGCCAGCAGCTTGTACCCTAGCGGGAGGTCGACAGATACGCAGTATTTT. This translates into CASSLYPSGRSTDTQYF. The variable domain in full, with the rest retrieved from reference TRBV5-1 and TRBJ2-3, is KAGVTQTPRYLIKTRGQQVTLSCSPISGHRSVSWYQQTPGQGLQFLFEYFSETQRNKGNFPGRFSGRQFSNSRSEMNVSTLELGDSALYLCASSLYPSGRSTDTQYFGPGTRLTVL.